This T cell receptor (beta chain) was captured by sequencing in a study of blood T cell repertoires in COVID-19. V was trimmed by 4 bases and J by 1 base, leaving 8 bases between them. Germline assignment: CDR1 LGHDT and CDR2 YNNKEL (reference sequence). The CDR3 runs 14 residues. The data were produced by immunoSEQ multiplex PCR, yet TCRdb's version contains in-frame clones alone and is incomplete. The repertoire includes roughly 200,000 clones, approximately 88% of them detected once, and approximately 10% sits in the top ten. Sequencing input: PBMCs or T cells enriched from blood (not recorded which). The chain employs TRBV3-1 (or the pseudogene TRBV3-2) and TRBJ2-1; perhaps TRBD1 as D (5 bases). The sequence came from a man aged 18 to 29 with acute COVID-19. The CDR3 region has the DNA TGTGCCAGCAGCCTAGACAGTTCCTACAATGAGCAGTTCTTC. This gives the protein CASSLDSSYNEQFF.